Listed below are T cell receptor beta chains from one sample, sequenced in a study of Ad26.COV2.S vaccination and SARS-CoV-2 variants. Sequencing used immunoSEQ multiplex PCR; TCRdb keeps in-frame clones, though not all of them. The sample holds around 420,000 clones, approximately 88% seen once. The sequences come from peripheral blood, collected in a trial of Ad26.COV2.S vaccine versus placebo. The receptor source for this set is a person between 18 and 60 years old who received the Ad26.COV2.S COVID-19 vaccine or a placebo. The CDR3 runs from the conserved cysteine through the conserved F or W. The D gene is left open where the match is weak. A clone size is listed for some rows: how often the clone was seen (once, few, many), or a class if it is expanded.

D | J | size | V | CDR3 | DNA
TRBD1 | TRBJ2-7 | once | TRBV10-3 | CAIRKDRDSSEQYF | TGTGCCATCAGGAAGGACAGGGATTCGTCCGAGCAGTACTTC
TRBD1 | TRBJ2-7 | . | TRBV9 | CASSSGTGAYEQYF | TGTGCCAGCAGCAGCGGGACAGGGGCCTACGAGCAGTACTTC
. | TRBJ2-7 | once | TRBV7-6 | CASSLEQGHEQYF | TGTGCCAGCAGCTTAGAACAGGGCCACGAGCAGTACTTC
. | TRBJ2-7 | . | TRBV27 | CASSKTSDLSSYEQYF | TGTGCCAGCAGCAAGACCTCGGACCTGAGCTCCTACGAGCAGTACTTC
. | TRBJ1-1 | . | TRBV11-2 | CASSLGGEVEAFF | TGTGCCAGCAGCTTAGGAGGCGAAGTTGAAGCTTTCTTT
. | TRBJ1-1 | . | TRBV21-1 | CASSKPGQGDSEAFF | TGTGCCAGCAGCAAACCGGGACAGGGGGACTCTGAAGCTTTCTTT
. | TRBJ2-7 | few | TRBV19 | CASSITRGYEQYF | TGTGCCAGTAGTATCACCAGGGGCTACGAGCAGTACTTC
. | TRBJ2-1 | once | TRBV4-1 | CASSQAVVRDSYNEQFF | TGCGCCAGCAGCCAAGCTGTTGTTCGGGACTCCTACAATGAGCAGTTCTTC
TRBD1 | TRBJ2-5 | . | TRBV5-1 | CASSVLQGFQETQYF | TGCGCCAGCAGCGTATTACAGGGGTTCCAAGAGACCCAGTACTTC
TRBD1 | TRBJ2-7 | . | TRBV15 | CATSRDVIGGVRNEQYF | TGTGCCACCAGCAGAGATGTGATAGGGGGCGTGAGGAACGAGCAGTACTTC
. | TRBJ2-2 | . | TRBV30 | CAWSNQGNRGELFF | TGTGCCTGGAGTAACCAGGGAAATCGCGGGGAGCTGTTTTTT
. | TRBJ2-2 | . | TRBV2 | CASSGWGTTGELFF | TGTGCCAGCAGTGGTTGGGGGACCACCGGGGAGCTGTTTTTT
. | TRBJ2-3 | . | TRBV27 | CASSLEGGPTDTQYF | TGTGCCAGCAGTTTAGAGGGGGGACCCACAGATACGCAGTATTTT
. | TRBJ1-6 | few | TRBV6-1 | CASSETLGSNSPLHF | TGTGCCAGCAGTGAAACACTGGGAAGTAATTCACCCCTCCACTTT
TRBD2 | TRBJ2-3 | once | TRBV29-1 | CSVPTGGPGVGTDTQYF | TGCAGCGTTCCAACGGGGGGGCCGGGAGTAGGCACAGATACGCAGTATTTT
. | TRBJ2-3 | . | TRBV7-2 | CASSFASTAADTQYF | TGTGCCAGCAGCTTCGCGTCTACTGCAGCAGATACGCAGTATTTT
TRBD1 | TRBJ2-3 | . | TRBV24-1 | CATSATGQGMADTQYF | TGTGCCACCAGTGCGACGGGACAGGGAATGGCAGATACGCAGTATTTT
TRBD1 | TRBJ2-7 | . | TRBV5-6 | CASSYGTGKSEQYF | TGTGCCAGCAGCTACGGGACAGGGAAGTCCGAGCAGTACTTC
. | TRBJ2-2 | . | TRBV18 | CASSEPGLGNTGELFF | TGTGCCAGCTCAGAACCGGGCCTCGGGAACACCGGGGAGCTGTTTTTT
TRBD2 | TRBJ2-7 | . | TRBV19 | CASSESSGDLYEQYF | TGTGCCAGTAGTGAGTCTAGCGGGGACCTCTACGAGCAGTACTTC
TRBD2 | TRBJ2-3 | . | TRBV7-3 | CASSLTGTSGRDTQYF | TGTGCCAGCAGCCTTACCGGGACTAGCGGGAGAGATACGCAGTATTTT